This T cell receptor (beta chain) emerged from a study of circulating and synovial CD4+ cells in juvenile arthritis (dated by TCRdb to 2014 to 2015). Regarding the complete study: Within each patient, the TCRbeta CDR3 repertoires of synovial CD4 T cells, bulk blood CD4 T cells and circulating HLA-DR+ CD4 T cells were compared. The goal of the repertoire sequencing was to confirm that synovial clonotypes were enriched in a circulating synovial-like CD4 T cell subset. Here is what the overall study found, with its caveats: Because T cell genome counts differed by at least an order of magnitude between CPL and bulk blood CD4 samples, sample-size effects were addressed. Lower diversity was observed in synovial and circulating pathogenic-like lymphocyte repertoires than in bulk blood CD4 repertoires, and some CPL samples were found to be as oligoclonal as synovium. Because overlap with synovium was found to increase with sequencing depth, the full repertoire overlap was likely underestimated by the measured shared-clonotype fractions. The difference between circulating pathogenic-like lymphocytes and bulk blood T cells was not detected by traditional Vbeta family usage analysis. Circulating pathogenic-like lymphocytes clustered together with synovial T cells, and compared with bulk blood, the circulating pathogenic-like lymphocytes shared a substantially higher fraction of CDR3 sequences with synovium.

Donors of the sequenced samples were patients with active juvenile idiopathic arthritis. Cells were sorted right after thawing, and dead cells were excluded with Live/Dead Fixable Near-IR Stain. Comment on this clone: Its antigen is still unknown. No base quality information exists; no much larger clone differs at one position.

Library preparation employed the immunoSEQ multiplex PCR assay. An external provider performed TCRbeta CDR3 sequencing as a commercial service. In the original analysis: Productive nucleotide sequences and amino acid sequences obtained through in silico translation were used in the analyses. Diversity was quantified by Renyi entropy over a range of alpha values, with sample size equalised by taking the median of 200 repeated subsamples. Pairwise repertoire distance was calculated as one minus the Chao-modified Jaccard index to correct for under-sampling and was used for clustering. Frequency-weighted overlap with synovial clonotypes was calculated across 200 sample sizes, using 200 draws without replacement for each, and the value reported was the one at the size of the smaller sample. The table comes from immuneACCESS by way of TCRdb, which keeps in-frame sequences with V and J called. Part of the clones is missing from these tables; in studies checked, under half for an unresolved V gene and the rest for unknown reasons. The DNA gave D and trimming, while V, J and clone size come from that table. This sample is represented by 34,000 or so clones; approximately 94% of them were singletons. The ten largest clones take up around 0.67% of the sample.

Sequencing input: CD4+ T cells from blood. This TCR came from a human donor with juvenile idiopathic arthritis.

The sequenced DNA: TGTGCCAGCAGCTCAGATAATTCACCCCTCCACTTT. It translates as CASSSDNSPLHF. In this chain, TRBV11-3 is recombined with TRBJ1-6; no D segment can be confidently identified. Reading the germline V gene gives CDR1 SGHNT and CDR2 YENEEA. Trimming at the junction amounts to 4 bases on V and 5 bases on J, and the germline ends lie 3 bases apart. The cysteine opens and the phenylalanine closes a CDR3 of 12 amino acids. Just the 36-base CDR3 DNA is kept, in frame starting at base 1. Reference TRBV11-3 and TRBJ1-6 proteins supply the regions before and after the CDR3; the full variable domain is: EAGVVQSPRYKIIEKKQPVAFWCNPISGHNTLYWYLQNLGQGPELLIRYENEEAVDDSQLPKDRFSAERLKGVDSTLKIQPAELGDSAVYLCASSSDNSPLHFGNGTRLTVT.